The clone carrying this TCR beta chain has at least ten counts. Its antigen remains unidentified. This entry is derived from a study of T cell repertoires in cytomegalovirus infection. TCRdb ran MiXCR on the reads and lists one entry per CDR3 protein. The sample has about 310,000 distinct CDR3 sequences, roughly 15% seen once. Trimming removed 0 bases at V and 6 bases at J, with 18 bases between. The germline CDR1 and CDR2 sequences are LGHNA and YSLEER. The length of the CDR3 is 17 residues. Findings and caveats of the study: Cumulative public TCR beta family frequency identified CMV carriers with the relevant HLA.

The clonotype was recovered from a human donor in good health (CMV status not recorded). Some clones in this sample may be carry-over from other donors' samples. The specimen was PBMCs. The chain carries TRBV4-3 and TRBJ2-1, with D unclear. DNA for the CDR3: TGCGCCAGCAGCCAAGAGATTGGGCGTAACACTGGCAATGAGCAGTTCTTC. Its protein is CASSQEIGRNTGNEQFF.